The present entry profiles one TCR beta chain with its context. Germline is not matched at one junction end, which may reflect a read error. The length of the CDR3 is 12 residues. Germline V gene sequence: CDR1 MDHEN, CDR2 SYDVKM. Using a J-beta primer mix together with a sample-barcoded 5' primer, a second PCR was run for about 6 to 11 cycles. Template switching added a 12-random-nucleotide identifier to every cDNA molecule. TCRdb recomputed calls from the 5' RACE reads with MiXCR, one row per CDR3 protein. Seen here are 870,000 or so distinct CDR3 sequences, 29% observed once, and the top ten hold 17%. The sample comes from a study of blood T cells in healthy people across ages. Turning to the study itself: Roughly one uniquely barcoded beta molecule per two T cells was captured.

The chain has TRBV28 and TRBJ2-1; D is unclear. The sequencing input was blood. This TCR was recovered from a woman of 80 years or more in good health. DNA for the CDR3: TGTGCCAGCAGTTCACAGTACAGTGAGCAGTTCTTC. The encoded protein is CASSSQYSEQFF.